This passage covers 23 T cell receptor beta chains from one sample sequenced in a study of post-analysis software for immune sequencing data. Findings and caveats of the study: Relative to controls, patients had about five TRBV segments at higher frequency, with TRBV5-6, TRBV5-1 and TRBV20-1 among these.

For these receptors, no antigen is known. Unique molecular identifiers were carried by the TCR beta cDNA libraries. TCRdb analysed the PCR reads with MiXCR anew, one entry per CDR3 protein. The data show more than 450,000 distinct CDR3 sequences, about 40% seen once. The specimen was blood. Source of these receptors: a girl aged 5 to 17 with multiple sclerosis.

V gene TRBV12-3 or TRBV12-4 combines with J gene TRBJ2-7; D not resolved. The CDR3 loop spans 13 amino acids. Trimming removed 6 bases at V and 6 bases at J, with 15 bases between. The CDR3 spells CASSPGFSGEQYF. The CDR3 DNA follows: TGTGCCAGCAGCCCTGGGTTTTCAGGCGAGCAGTACTTC.

J is TRBJ2-1 and V is TRBV5-1; the D gene is possibly TRBD2 (6 bases). Trimming cost V 3 bases and J 0 bases, with 16 bases left between them. The CDR3 extends over 17 amino acids. CDR1 and CDR2 from the germline V gene are SGHRS and YFSETQ. Here the CDR3 DNA reads TGCGCCAGCAGCTCGCTCATGGCGGGGAGCTCCTACAATGAGCAGTTCTTC. Protein product: CASSSLMAGSSYNEQFF.

The chain uses TRBV10-3 and TRBJ1-2; possible D gene TRBD1, 5 bases. Trimming left V 10 bases short and J 1 base short, with 16 bases between. CDR3 length equals 14 residues. The germline V gene encodes CDR1 ENHRY and CDR2 SYGVKD. Written as DNA, the CDR3 is TGTGCCACATTTGGATCGGGGGTTAACTATGGCTACACCTTC. It yields the protein CATFGSGVNYGYTF.

The chain uses TRBV20-1 and TRBJ2-5, with D tentatively TRBD2 (6 bases). The germline V gene has CDR1 DFQATT and CDR2 SNEGSKA (reference sequence). The CDR3 spans 16 residues. V lost 1 base and J lost 5, with 20 bases in between. DNA for the CDR3: TGCAGTGCTAGAGTAGTATTGGGCAGGGAGGCGGAGACCCAGTACTTC. Translated: CSARVVLGREAETQYF.

This clonotype was seen a few times. The gene calls are TRBV12-3 or TRBV12-4 and TRBJ1-2; 7 bases agree with TRBD1. V was clipped by 2 bases and J by 7 bases; unmatched bases: 7. The CDR3 is 14 amino acids. CDR3: CASSLRQGGGGYTF. CDR3 coding DNA: TGTGCCAGCAGTTTACGACAGGGCGGCGGTGGCTACACCTTC.

The rearrangement uses TRBV3-1 and TRBJ2-7, with 7 nucleotides matching TRBD2. With 6 bases clipped from V and 2 bases from J, the junction kept 13 bases outside the gene matches. This CDR3 spans 16 amino acids. Per the germline V gene, CDR1 is LGHDT and CDR2 is YNNKEL (reference sequence). The CDR3 loop reads CASSQNGLAATYEQYF. The CDR3 bases are TGTGCCAGCAGTCAGAACGGGCTAGCGGCCACCTACGAGCAGTACTTC.

The chain employs TRBV29-1 and TRBJ2-7; D gene ambiguous. CDR3 length: 12 residues. The ends were cut back, 6 bases at V and 0 bases at J, with 9 bases in the middle. Looked up from germline, CDR1 is SQVTM and CDR2 is ANQGSEA. This CDR3 is CSVAVSSYEQYF. CDR3 coding DNA: TGCAGCGTGGCGGTGAGCTCCTACGAGCAGTACTTC.

This clonotype was observed a few times. The chain is built from TRBV5-1 and TRBJ2-3; D call uncertain. Germline V lookup: CDR1 SGHRS, CDR2 YFSETQ. V dropped 0 bases and J dropped 3 bases, with 8 bases sitting between them. The CDR3 is 14 residues long. The CDR3 coding sequence is TGCGCCAGCAGCTTGGAACTACTAACAGATACGCAGTATTTT. This codes for CASSLELLTDTQYF.

This clonotype showed up just once. The chain has TRBV4-1 and TRBJ2-1, with D perhaps given as TRBD1 or TRBD2 (5 bases each). The CDR3 has 18 residues. V lost 4 bases, J lost 4 bases, and 23 bases lay in between. Germline lookup yields CDR1 MGHRA and CDR2 YSYEKL. CDR3 loop: CASSPKIGTTTTYNEQFF. CDR3 bases: TGCGCCAGCAGCCCCAAGATCGGGACCACAACAACATACAATGAGCAGTTCTTC.

The chain links TRBV12-3 or TRBV12-4 to TRBJ2-6; 8 nucleotides agree with TRBD1. Trimming at V came to 6 bases and at J to 2 bases, leaving 6 bases not matched to a gene. This CDR3 contains 16 residues. The CDR3 spells CASRAGGGTGANVLTF. DNA for the CDR3: TGTGCCAGCAGAGCAGGGGGCGGGACTGGGGCCAACGTCCTGACTTTC.

The chain combines TRBV7-2 with TRBJ2-1, with TRBD2 matching over 7 bases. The CDR3 extends over 18 amino acids. The V gene end was trimmed by 5 bases and the J gene end by 0 bases; junction bases not matched to a gene: 13. The germline V gene has CDR1 SGHTA and CDR2 FQGNSA. As DNA, the CDR3 is TGTGCCAGCAGCCCGCCCGGGAGGACTTTAAGCTCCTACAATGAGCAGTTCTTC. Translation gives CASSPPGRTLSSYNEQFF.

This clonotype was recorded a few times. The chain carries TRBV4-1 and TRBJ2-7, with 7 bases matching TRBD1. CDR1 is MGHRA and CDR2 is YSYEKL in the germline V gene. V lost 3 bases, J lost 0 bases, and 5 bases stayed unmatched. The CDR3 loop spans 15 amino acids. The CDR3 spells CASSHLSGGSYEQYF. The CDR3 DNA reads as TGCGCCAGCAGCCACCTCTCAGGGGGCTCCTACGAGCAGTACTTC.

The chain combines TRBV5-1 with TRBJ2-7, with D possibly TRBD2 on 6 matching bases. CDR1 SGHRS and CDR2 YFSETQ come from the germline V gene. The CDR3 consists of 17 residues. V gave up 4 bases and J gave up 0 bases, with 20 bases separating them. In DNA, the CDR3 is TGCGCCAGCAGCGTAGGGGCAGCGGCGGGGCTCTCCTACGAGCAGTACTTC. Translating it yields CASSVGAAAGLSYEQYF.

This clonotype showed up just a few times. The gene calls are TRBV6-5 and TRBJ2-3; tentatively, D is TRBD2 (6 bases). This CDR3 is built from 15 residues. The V gene's germline CDR1 is MNHEY and CDR2 SVGAGI. V lost 5 bases to trimming and J lost 0 bases, with 12 bases between them. DNA for the CDR3: TGTGCCAGCAGTCACACCGGGACTAGCACAGATACGCAGTATTTT. Translating gives CASSHTGTSTDTQYF.

This clonotype has just a few counts. This chain links TRBV6-4 with TRBJ2-7; maybe TRBD2 (7 bases). Trimming took off 8 bases at V and 6 bases at J, with 29 bases between the two ends. Germline CDR1 MRHNA, CDR2 SNTAGT. This CDR3 spans 17 amino acids. For the CDR3, the DNA is TGTGCCAGCCGGCACACAGGGACCAGGCGGGAGACGGGCGAGCAGTACTTC. Translated: CASRHTGTRRETGEQYF.

This rearrangement joins TRBV10-3 to TRBJ1-2; 8 nucleotides line up with TRBD1. Germline trimming cut 3 bases from V and 8 bases from J; bases unmatched to any gene: 14. This CDR3 region has 16 residues. CDR1 is ENHRY and CDR2 is SYGVKD in the germline V gene. The CDR3 nucleotides read TGTGCCATCAGTGAAAGGCCTGGACAGGGAGGGCTAGGCTACACCTTC. Translated: CAISERPGQGGLGYTF.

The chain combines TRBV28 with TRBJ2-4; D possibly uses TRBD1 or TRBD2 (5 bases each). V was shortened by 8 bases and J by 2 bases, with 16 bases between the two germline ends. This CDR3 spans 15 amino acids. CDR1 and CDR2 from the germline V gene are MDHEN and SYDVKM. CDR3 residues: CASGPGPETKNIQYF. CDR3 DNA: TGTGCCAGCGGGCCGGGGCCTGAAACCAAAAACATTCAGTACTTC.

The genes are TRBV5-1 and TRBJ2-1; tentatively, D is TRBD2 (5 bases). Germline CDR1 SGHRS, CDR2 YFSETQ. The CDR3 is 17 residues long. Trimming pared 1 base from V and 0 bases from J, leaving 14 bases between. This CDR3 reads CASSLNAGPGSYNEQFF. CDR3 nucleotides: TGCGCCAGCAGCTTGAATGCGGGCCCCGGCTCCTACAATGAGCAGTTCTTC.

The chain combines TRBV19 with TRBJ2-3; D remains ambiguous. The CDR3 loop spans 13 amino acids. Germline V lookup: CDR1 LNHDA, CDR2 SQIVND (reference sequence). V gave up 2 bases and J gave up 4 bases, with 7 bases separating them. The DNA for the CDR3 is TGTGCCAGTAGTATAATGGGCGCAGATACGCAGTATTTT. This encodes CASSIMGADTQYF.

A few counts support this clonotype. V usage is TRBV15 and J usage is TRBJ2-1; D perhaps matches TRBD2 (5 bases). The CDR3 totals 13 residues. Trimming pared 1 base from V and 7 bases from J, leaving 8 bases between. Germline V gene lookup returns CDR1 LNHNV and CDR2 YYDKDF (reference sequence). CDR3: CATSRVPGNEQFF. The CDR3 bases are TGTGCCACCAGCAGAGTTCCGGGGAATGAGCAGTTCTTC.

The chain has TRBV12-3 or TRBV12-4 and TRBJ2-1; 8 nucleotides match TRBD2. Trimming at V came to 0 bases and at J to 6 bases, leaving 7 bases not matched to a gene. The CDR3 consists of 16 residues. The CDR3 is CASSLAGLARGNEQFF. CDR3 bases: TGTGCCAGCAGTTTAGCTGGACTAGCAAGAGGCAATGAGCAGTTCTTC.

V usage is TRBV5-1 and J usage is TRBJ2-3, with 10 bases fitting TRBD2. The germline gives CDR1 SGHRS, CDR2 YFSETQ. Trimming removed 5 bases from V and 2 bases from J; junction bases left unmatched: 2. The CDR3 spans 14 residues. The CDR3 DNA reads as TGCGCCAGCAGAACTAGCGGGGACACAGATACGCAGTATTTT. Amino acids: CASRTSGDTDTQYF.

This clonotype was seen a handful of times. The chain employs TRBV29-1 and TRBJ1-2; TRBD1 agrees at 7 bases. The germline V gene has CDR1 SQVTM and CDR2 ANQGSEA. The CDR3 is made up of 11 amino acids. V shed 7 bases, J shed 6 bases, and the junction held 5 bases outside the gene matches. The CDR3 nucleotides read TGCAGCGCCTGGCAGGGGGATGGCTACACCTTC. Translating it yields CSAWQGDGYTF.